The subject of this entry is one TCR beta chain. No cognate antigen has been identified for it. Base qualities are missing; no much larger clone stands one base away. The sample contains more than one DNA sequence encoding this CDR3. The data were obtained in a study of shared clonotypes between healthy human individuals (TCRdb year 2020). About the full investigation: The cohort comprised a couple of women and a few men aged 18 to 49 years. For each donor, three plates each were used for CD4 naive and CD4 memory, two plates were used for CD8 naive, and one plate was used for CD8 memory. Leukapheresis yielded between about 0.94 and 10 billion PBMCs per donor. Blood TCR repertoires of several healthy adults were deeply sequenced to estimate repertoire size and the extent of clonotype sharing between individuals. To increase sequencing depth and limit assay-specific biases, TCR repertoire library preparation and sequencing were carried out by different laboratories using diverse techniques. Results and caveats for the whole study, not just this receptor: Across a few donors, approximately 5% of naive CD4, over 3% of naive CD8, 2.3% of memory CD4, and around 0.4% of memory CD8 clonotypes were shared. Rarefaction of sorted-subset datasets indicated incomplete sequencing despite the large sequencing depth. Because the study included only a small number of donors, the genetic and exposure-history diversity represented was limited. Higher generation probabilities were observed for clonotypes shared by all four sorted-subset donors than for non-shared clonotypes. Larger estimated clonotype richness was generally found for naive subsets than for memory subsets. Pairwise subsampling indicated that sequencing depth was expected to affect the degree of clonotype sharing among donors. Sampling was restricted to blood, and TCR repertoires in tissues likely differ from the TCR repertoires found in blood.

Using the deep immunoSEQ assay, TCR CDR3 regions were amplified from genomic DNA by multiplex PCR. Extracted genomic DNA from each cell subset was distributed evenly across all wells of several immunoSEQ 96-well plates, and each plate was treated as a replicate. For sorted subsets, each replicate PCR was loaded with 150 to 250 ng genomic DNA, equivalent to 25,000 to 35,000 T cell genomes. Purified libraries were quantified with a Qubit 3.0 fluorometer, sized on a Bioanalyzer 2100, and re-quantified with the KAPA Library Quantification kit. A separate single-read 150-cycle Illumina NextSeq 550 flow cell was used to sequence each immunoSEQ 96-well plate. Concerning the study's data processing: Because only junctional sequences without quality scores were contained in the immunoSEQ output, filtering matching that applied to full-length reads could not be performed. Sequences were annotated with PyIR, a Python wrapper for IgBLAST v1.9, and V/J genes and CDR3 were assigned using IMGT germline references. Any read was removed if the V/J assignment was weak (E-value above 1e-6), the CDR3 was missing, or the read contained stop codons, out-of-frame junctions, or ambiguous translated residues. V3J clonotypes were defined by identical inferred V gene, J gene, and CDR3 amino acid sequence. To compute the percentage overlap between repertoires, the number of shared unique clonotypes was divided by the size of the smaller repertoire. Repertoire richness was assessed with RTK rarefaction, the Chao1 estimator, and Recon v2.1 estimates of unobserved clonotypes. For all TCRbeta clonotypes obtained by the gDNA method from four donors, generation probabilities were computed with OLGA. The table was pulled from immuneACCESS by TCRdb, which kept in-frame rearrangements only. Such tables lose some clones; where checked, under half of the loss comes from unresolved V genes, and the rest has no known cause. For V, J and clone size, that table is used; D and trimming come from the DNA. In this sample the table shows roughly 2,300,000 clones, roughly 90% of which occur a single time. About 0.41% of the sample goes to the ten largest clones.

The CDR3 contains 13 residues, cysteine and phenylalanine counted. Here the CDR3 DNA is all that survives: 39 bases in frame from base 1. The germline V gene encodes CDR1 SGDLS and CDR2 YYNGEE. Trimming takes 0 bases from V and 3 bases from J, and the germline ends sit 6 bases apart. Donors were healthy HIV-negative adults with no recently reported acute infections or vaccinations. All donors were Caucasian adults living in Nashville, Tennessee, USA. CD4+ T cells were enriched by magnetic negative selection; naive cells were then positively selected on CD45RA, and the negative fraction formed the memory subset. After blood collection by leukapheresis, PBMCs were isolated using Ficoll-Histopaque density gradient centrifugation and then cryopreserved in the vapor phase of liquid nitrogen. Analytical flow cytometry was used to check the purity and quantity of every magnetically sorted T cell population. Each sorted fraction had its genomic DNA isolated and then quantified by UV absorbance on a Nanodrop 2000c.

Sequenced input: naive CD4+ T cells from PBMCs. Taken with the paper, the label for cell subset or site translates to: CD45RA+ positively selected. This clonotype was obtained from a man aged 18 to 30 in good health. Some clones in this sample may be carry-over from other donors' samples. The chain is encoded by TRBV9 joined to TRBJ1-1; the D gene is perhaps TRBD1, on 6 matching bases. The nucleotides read TGTGCCAGCAGCGTAGAGGGGGACACTGAAGCTTTCTTT. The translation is CASSVEGDTEAFF.